This entry concerns a single TCR beta chain. The method was immunoSEQ multiplex PCR; TCRdb's version includes in-frame clones alone and lacks a portion of them. The table has tens of thousands of clones, around 81% seen once. The record originates from a study of OX40 agonist ivuxolimab in advanced cancers. The wider study: Eligibility admitted prior anti-PD-1, anti-PD-L1 or anti-CTLA-4 therapy; 40% to 50% had some.

V was pared by 7 bases and J by 1 base, with 5 bases of the junction left unmatched. Germline CDR1 is SGHAT and CDR2 is FQNNGV. This CDR3 spans 16 amino acids. This TCR was sampled from an adult with an advanced solid tumor such as melanoma, head and neck, liver or kidney cancer. J is TRBJ2-2 and V is TRBV11-2; 11 bases align to TRBD2. Sample: CD4+ or CD8+ T cells sorted from blood, taken in a trial of the OX40 agonist ivuxolimab. CDR3 DNA: TGTGCCAGCACCCATAGCGGGGGGGTGAACACCGGGGAGCTGTTTTTT. It specifies CASTHSGGVNTGELFF.